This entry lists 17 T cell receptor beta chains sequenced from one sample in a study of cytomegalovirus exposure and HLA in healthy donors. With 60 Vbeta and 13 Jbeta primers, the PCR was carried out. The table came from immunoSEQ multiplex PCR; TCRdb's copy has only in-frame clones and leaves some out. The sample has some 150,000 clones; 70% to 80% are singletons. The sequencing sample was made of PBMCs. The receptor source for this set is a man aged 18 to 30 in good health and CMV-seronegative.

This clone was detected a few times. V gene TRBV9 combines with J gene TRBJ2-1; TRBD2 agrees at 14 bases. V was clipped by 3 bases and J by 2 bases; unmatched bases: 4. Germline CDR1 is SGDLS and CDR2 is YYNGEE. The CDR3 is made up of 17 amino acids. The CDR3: CASSAGTSGSAYNEQFF. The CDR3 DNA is TGTGCCAGCAGCGCCGGGACTAGCGGGAGCGCCTACAATGAGCAGTTCTTC.

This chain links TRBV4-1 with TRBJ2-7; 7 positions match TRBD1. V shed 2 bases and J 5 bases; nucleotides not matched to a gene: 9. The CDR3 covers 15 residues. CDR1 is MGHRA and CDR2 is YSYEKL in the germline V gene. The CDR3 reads CASSQIDRAGNEQYF. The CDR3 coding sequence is TGCGCCAGCAGCCAAATAGACAGGGCTGGGAACGAGCAGTACTTC.

In DNA, the CDR3 is TGTGCCAGCAGCCTCCATGGCGGGCAGACCACTGAAGCTTTCTTT. Its protein is CASSLHGGQTTEAFF. This chain connects TRBV7-9 to TRBJ1-1; D remains ambiguous. The germline gives CDR1 SEHNR, CDR2 FQNEAQ (reference sequence). Trimming took 5 bases from V and 4 from J, leaving 17 bases between them. The CDR3 sequence is 15 residues long. The entire variable domain, with the rest obtained from reference TRBV7-9 and TRBJ1-1, is as follows: DTGVSQNPRHKITKRGQNVTFRCDPISEHNRLYWYRQTLGQGPEFLTYFQNEAQLEKSRLLSDRFSAERPKGSFSTLEIQRTEQGDSAMYLCASSLHGGQTTEAFFGQGTRLTVV.

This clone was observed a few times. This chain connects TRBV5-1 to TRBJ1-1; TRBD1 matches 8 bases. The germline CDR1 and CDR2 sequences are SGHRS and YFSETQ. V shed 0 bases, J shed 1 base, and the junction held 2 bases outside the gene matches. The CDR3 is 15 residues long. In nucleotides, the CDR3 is TGCGCCAGCAGCTTGGTTCAGGGGGCGAACACTGAAGCTTTCTTT. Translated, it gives CASSLVQGANTEAFF.

CDR3 residues: CASSLGGEQYF. The DNA of the CDR3 is TGTGCCAGCAGCTTGGGAGGTGAGCAGTACTTC. The chain joins TRBV5-4 to TRBJ2-7; no firm D call. This CDR3 region has 11 residues. V lost 0 bases and J 7 bases, leaving 5 bases between the germline ends. CDR1 and CDR2 (germline): SGHNT, YYREEE (reference sequence).

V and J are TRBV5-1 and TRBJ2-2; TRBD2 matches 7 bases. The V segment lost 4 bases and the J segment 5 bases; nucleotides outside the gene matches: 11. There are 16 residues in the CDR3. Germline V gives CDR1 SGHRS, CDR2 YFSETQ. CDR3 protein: CASSRHGGSDTGELFF. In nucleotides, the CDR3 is TGCGCCAGCAGCCGGCACGGCGGGAGCGATACCGGGGAGCTGTTTTTT.

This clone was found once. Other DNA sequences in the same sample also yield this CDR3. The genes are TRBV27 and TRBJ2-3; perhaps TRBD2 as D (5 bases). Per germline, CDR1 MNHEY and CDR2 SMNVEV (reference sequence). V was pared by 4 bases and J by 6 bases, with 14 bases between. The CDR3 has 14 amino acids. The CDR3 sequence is CASSSWTPGDTQYF. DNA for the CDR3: TGTGCCAGCAGTTCATGGACTCCTGGGGATACGCAGTATTTT.

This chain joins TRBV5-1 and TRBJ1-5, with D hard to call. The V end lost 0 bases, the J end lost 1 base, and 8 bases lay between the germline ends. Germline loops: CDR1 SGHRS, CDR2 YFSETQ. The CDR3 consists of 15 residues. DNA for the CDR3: TGCGCCAGCAGCTTGGGACATACCAGCAATCAGCCCCAGCATTTT. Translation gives CASSLGHTSNQPQHF.

The CDR3 sequence is CAWRGNRNPNYGYTF. In nucleotides, the CDR3 is TGTGCCTGGCGGGGGAACAGGAATCCTAACTATGGCTACACCTTC. The V call is TRBV30, the J call TRBJ1-2, with D perhaps TRBD1 (5 bases). The V end lost 5 bases, the J end lost 0 bases, and 16 bases lay between the germline ends. Germline V lookup: CDR1 GTSNPN, CDR2 SVGIG (reference sequence). This CDR3 comprises 15 residues.

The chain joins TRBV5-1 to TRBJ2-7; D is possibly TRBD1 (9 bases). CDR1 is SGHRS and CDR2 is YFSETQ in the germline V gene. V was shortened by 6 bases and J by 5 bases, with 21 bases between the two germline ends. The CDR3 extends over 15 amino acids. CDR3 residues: CASTPGGTGKHEQYF. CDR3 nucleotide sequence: TGCGCCAGCACCCCGGGGGGGACAGGGAAGCACGAGCAGTACTTC.

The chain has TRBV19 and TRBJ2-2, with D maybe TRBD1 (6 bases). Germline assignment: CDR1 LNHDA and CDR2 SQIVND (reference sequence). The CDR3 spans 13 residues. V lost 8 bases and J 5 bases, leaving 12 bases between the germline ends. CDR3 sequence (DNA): TGTGCCAGTCTAACAGGGCTGACCGGGGAGCTGTTTTTT. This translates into CASLTGLTGELFF.

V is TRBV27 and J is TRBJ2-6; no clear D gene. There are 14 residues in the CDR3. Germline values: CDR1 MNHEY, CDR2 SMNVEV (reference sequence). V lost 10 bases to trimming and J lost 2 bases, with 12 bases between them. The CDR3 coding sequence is TGTGCCACCCACGCCGGTACTGGGGCCAACGTCCTGACTTTC. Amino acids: CATHAGTGANVLTF.

CDR3 in amino acids: CASRRQAQPRQHF. For the CDR3, the DNA is TGTGCCAGCCGAAGACAGGCCCAACCACGTCAGCATTTT. V and J are TRBV28 and TRBJ1-5; a weak D match, TRBD1 (6 bases). Between the trimmed V and J ends, which lost 8 bases and 13 bases, there was a span of 21 bases. There are 13 residues in the CDR3. CDR1 is MDHEN, CDR2 SYDVKM, per germline.

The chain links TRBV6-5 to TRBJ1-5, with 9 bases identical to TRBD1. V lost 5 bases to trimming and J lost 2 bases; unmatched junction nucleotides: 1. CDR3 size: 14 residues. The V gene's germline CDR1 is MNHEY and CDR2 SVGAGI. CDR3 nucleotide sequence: TGTGCCAGCAGTCGGACAGGGGGCAATCAGCCCCAGCATTTT. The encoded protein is CASSRTGGNQPQHF.

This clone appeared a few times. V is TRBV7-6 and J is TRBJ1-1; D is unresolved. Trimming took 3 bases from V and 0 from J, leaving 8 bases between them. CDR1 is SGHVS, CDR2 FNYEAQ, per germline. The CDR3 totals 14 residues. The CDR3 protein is CASSLSGMNTEAFF. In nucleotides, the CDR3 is TGTGCCAGCAGCTTGTCGGGGATGAACACTGAAGCTTTCTTT.

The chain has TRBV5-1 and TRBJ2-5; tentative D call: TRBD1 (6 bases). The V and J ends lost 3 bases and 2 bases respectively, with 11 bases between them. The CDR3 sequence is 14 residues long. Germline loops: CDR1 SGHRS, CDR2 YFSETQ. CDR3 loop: CASSYNRDQETQYF. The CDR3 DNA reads TGCGCCAGCAGCTATAACAGGGATCAAGAGACCCAGTACTTC.

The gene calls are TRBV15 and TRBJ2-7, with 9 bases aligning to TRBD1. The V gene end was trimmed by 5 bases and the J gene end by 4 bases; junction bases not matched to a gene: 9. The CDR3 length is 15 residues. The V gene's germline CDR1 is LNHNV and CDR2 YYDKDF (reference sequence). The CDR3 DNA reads TGTGCCACCAGCTTTGGCCAGGGACAGGGTTACGAGCAGTACTTC. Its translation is CATSFGQGQGYEQYF. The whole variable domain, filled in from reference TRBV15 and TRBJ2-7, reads DAMVIQNPRYQVTQFGKPVTLSCSQTLNHNVMYWYQQKSSQAPKLLFHYYDKDFNNEADTPDNFQSRRPNTSFCFLDIRSPGLGDTAMYLCATSFGQGQGYEQYFGPGTRLTVT.